Listed below are T cell receptor beta chains from one sample, sequenced in a study of CD8+ T cells in alopecia areata. Only in-frame clones appear in the TCRdb table, and some are missing; sequencing was by immunoSEQ multiplex PCR. The sample consists of over 150,000 clones, 55% to 75% of them appearing once. This material consisted of CD4+ T cells sorted from blood, taken at week 24, from a patient treated with tofacitinib. The source is a human donor with alopecia areata. The CDR3 runs from the conserved cysteine through the conserved F or W.

j_call v_call cdr3_aa
TRBJ2-7 TRBV5-1 CASSLAGTAYEQYF
TRBJ2-5 TRBV6-6 CASTFGQGLSETQYF
TRBJ2-1 TRBV11-2 CASSLARTEEQFF
TRBJ1-4 TRBV30 CAWRRGQGTEKLFF
TRBJ1-2 TRBV4-1 CASSQDRTDYGYTF
TRBJ1-1 TRBV2 CASSRGQGDTEAFF
TRBJ1-1 TRBV30 CAWLRWQTMNTEAFF
TRBJ2-4 TRBV2 CASHNPGQKNIQYF
TRBJ1-2 TRBV30 CAWSKDGLFYGYTF
TRBJ1-1 TRBV5-1 CASSSDRGFTEAFF
TRBJ1-2 TRBV14 CASSQGGTNPGGYTF
TRBJ1-3 TRBV7-9 CASSYITDTIYF
TRBJ2-4 TRBV4-2 CASSQEGTRGKNIQYF
TRBJ2-3 TRBV15 CATGGIDTDTQYF
TRBJ2-5 TRBV10-3 CAISGEKTQYF
TRBJ1-2 TRBV30 CAWIRTGIVGRSGYTF
TRBJ2-7 TRBV7-8 CASSQRAGTGRLGSYEQYF
TRBJ1-3 TRBV27 CASSLRGTSGNTIYF
TRBJ2-7 TRBV30 CAWSGQTQQYF
TRBJ2-5 TRBV30 CAWSWTSGGMGTQYF
TRBJ2-7 TRBV6-6 CASSPQYEQYF
TRBJ1-2 TRBV30 CAWSTGSYYGYTF
TRBJ1-4 TRBV5-1 CASSLQTGGTAEKLFF
TRBJ1-1 TRBV29-1 CSVEEATF
TRBJ2-7 TRBV15 CATSRGSSYEQYF
TRBJ2-3 TRBV27 CASSSKTVGTQYF
TRBJ1-2 TRBV29-1 CSVGGGKGDYGYTF
TRBJ1-3 TRBV19 CASRPPAGTDLGNTIYF
TRBJ1-2 TRBV18 CASSPQPPRGANYGYTF
TRBJ2-7 TRBV29-1 CSVVWTGSSYEQYF
TRBJ2-5 TRBV29-1 CSATNRAETQYF
TRBJ2-2 TRBV30 CATTHGPRNTGELFF
TRBJ2-1 TRBV29-1 CSVEGGGSSYNEQFF
TRBJ1-2 TRBV27 CASSPAGSRDYGYTF
TRBJ2-3 TRBV5-6 CASSPGTSSTDTQYF
TRBJ1-4 TRBV6-5 CASSKGQGGEKLFF
TRBJ2-4 TRBV29-1 CSVGTGIVDIQYF
TRBJ2-5 TRBV29-1 CSVANRLQETQYF
TRBJ2-3 TRBV27 CASPLSGGAYDTQYF
TRBJ1-6 TRBV25-1 CASRTTGDAFNSPLHF
TRBJ1-4 TRBV30 CAWSKGEKLFF
TRBJ1-6 TRBV11-3 CASSLAGSTPLHF
TRBJ2-3 TRBV4-1 CASSNRDPGTDTQYF
TRBJ2-3 TRBV30 CAWKGGRDTQYF
TRBJ2-7 TRBV4-1 CASSQHQGGPYEQYF
TRBJ2-1 TRBV20-1 CSPKDRNEQFF
TRBJ1-5 TRBV6-1 CASSGEYGQPQHF
TRBJ1-5 TRBV27 CASSSSFRSNQPQHF
TRBJ2-2 TRBV29-1 CSVLGQGVTGELFF
TRBJ1-1 TRBV19 CATKTTEAFF
TRBJ1-1 TRBV30 CAWGPQATEAFF
TRBJ2-3 TRBV4-1 CASRPTGQSPLFTDTQYF